The T cell receptor (beta chain) under discussion was sequenced for a study of blood T cell repertoires in COVID-19. The CDR3 is made up of 14 amino acids. CDR1 and CDR2 (germline): LNHDA, SQIVND (reference sequence). The ends were cut back, 4 bases at V and 9 bases at J, with 16 bases in the middle. In the authors' workflow: Amplification of reference gene primers provided the estimated nucleated cell counts. Clones were read by immunoSEQ multiplex PCR, and TCRdb kept only the in-frame ones, dropping some. Clonal size and the V and J genes are those of that table, whereas D and trimming came from the DNA. The repertoire consists of fewer than 150,000 clones, with around 87% occurring once and the leading ten covering under 30%.

Sequencing was performed on peripheral blood. The origin of this receptor is a woman aged 70-85 years with acute or convalescent COVID-19. V usage is TRBV19 and J usage is TRBJ2-1; no firm D call. The CDR3 loop reads CASSSPQKSGEQFF. The CDR3 coding sequence is TGTGCCAGTAGTAGTCCACAGAAGTCAGGTGAGCAGTTCTTC.